Included here is one T cell receptor beta chain sequence, with context. What it recognizes is unknown. The data are from a study of T cell repertoires in cytomegalovirus infection. This CDR3 region has 13 residues. Trimming stripped 3 bases from V and 2 bases from J, with 7 bases between. The V gene's germline CDR1 is WSHSY and CDR2 SAAADI. Using its own MiXCR run on the reads, TCRdb lists one record per CDR3 protein. Of about 37,000 distinct CDR3 sequences listed, less than 60% are singletons. Study outcomes and limitations: In two of eight donors, the top clonotype was HLA-C-restricted CMV-specific.

The sample in question was CD8+ T cells from cultured PBMCs, obtained from culture after CMV antigen stimulation. The chain employs TRBV10-2 and TRBJ1-2; D is possibly TRBD1 (5 bases). This TCR was recovered from a human donor in good health (CMV status not recorded). Some clones in this sample may be carry-over from other donors' samples. CDR3 sequence reads: CASSDRENYGYTF. CDR3 in DNA: TGCGCCAGCAGTGACAGGGAAAACTATGGCTACACCTTC.